Below, one TCR beta chain is given with its context. The antigen is undetermined. The source of the sample is a study of beta chain features in type 1 diabetes. CD4+ naive, central memory, regulatory and stem cell-like memory cells were sorted via CD45RO/CCR7/CD25/CD127/CD95/CD27. Study-wide results and caveats: In these data, an HLA type influence on TCRB rearrangement remained unresolved. VDJ junctions from type 1 diabetes patients carried fewer insertions and larger deletions. Among all four CD4+ subsets, Type 1 diabetes patients had TCRB CDR3s that were moderately but significantly shorter. Using cDNA template may skew counts toward highly expressing activated cells.

The V and J ends lost 5 bases and 7 bases, in that order; junction bases with no gene match: 6. The CDR3 loop spans 15 amino acids. Germline V gene data show CDR1 as SGHTA and CDR2 as FQGTGA. Investigators reverse transcribed all isolated RNA, so they sequenced expressed TCRB transcripts. The data were produced by immunoSEQ multiplex PCR, yet TCRdb's version contains in-frame clones alone and is incomplete. The table includes 85,000 to 110,000 clones, 28% detected once. The TCR sequence derives from a woman aged 18-35 years with type 1 diabetes. The chain joins TRBV7-3 to TRBJ1-6, with TRBD1 identical over 9 bases. Sequencing was performed on central memory CD4+ T cells from blood. CDR3 loop: CASSLLGQGNSPLHF. The CDR3 coding sequence is TGTGCCAGCAGCCTTCTGGGACAGGGCAATTCACCCCTCCACTTT.